This T cell receptor (beta chain) comes out of a study of T-cell reconstitution after alpha-beta-depleted transplantation in children. CDR1 and CDR2 from the germline V gene are SGHTA and FQGNSA. V lost 4 bases and J 8 bases, leaving 22 bases between the germline ends. The CDR3 consists of 16 residues. Unique molecular identifiers tagged the TCRbeta library. One entry per CDR3 protein results from TCRdb running MiXCR on the PCR reads. Among around 960,000 distinct CDR3 sequences listed, about 31% were seen once. This clonotype turned up a few times. The receptor comes from a boy less than two years old who had a stem cell transplant for SCID, so the T cells may come from the graft donor. The rearrangement uses TRBV7-2 and TRBJ2-3, with D perhaps matching TRBD1 or TRBD2 (7 bases each). Sequencing was performed on PBMCs, mostly from graft donor cells, taken 360 days after TCRalphabeta/CD19-depleted stem cell transplant. As DNA, the CDR3 is TGTGCCAGCAGCTCAGGGGGGGGCCCTAGTTGGGTTACGCAGTATTTT. Amino acid sequence: CASSSGGGPSWVTQYF.